The clone carrying this TCR beta chain was recorded many times. As yet, its antigen is unknown. TCRdb reprocessed the reads via MiXCR and lists one record per CDR3 protein. Of 43,000 or so distinct CDR3 sequences listed, roughly 18% are singletons. The data originate from a study of T cell repertoires in cytomegalovirus infection. For the study at large: It can be stated that public TCR beta signatures indicated CMV infection as well as a matching HLA type.

The source of this sequence is a human donor in good health (CMV status not recorded). Some clones in this sample may be carry-over from other donors' samples. This specimen consisted of CD8+ T cells from cultured PBMCs, obtained from culture after CMV antigen stimulation.

The CDR3 nucleotides are TGTGCCAGCAGCTTAGAGGGAGGGGTAGAGCAGTTCTTC. Translating gives CASSLEGGVEQFF. The chain carries TRBV7-8 and TRBJ2-1, with 7 bases identical to TRBD2. CDR1 SGHVS and CDR2 FQNEAQ come from the germline V gene. J gave up 10 bases and V 1 base, and 4 bases lay outside the gene matches. This CDR3 region has 13 residues.